This TCR beta chain stems from a study of PD-1 blockade in classical Hodgkin lymphoma. This clone appeared a few times. Its specificity is unknown. Time point specified: cycle 4 day 1 (C4D1), after less than 7 weeks of nivolumab. Every patient relapsed after autologous stem cell transplantation, and brentuximab vedotin exposure varied. Whole-study results and caveats: Lower baseline TCR diversity was reported for newly diagnosed patients than for healthy donors.

V dropped 2 bases and J dropped 6; count of bases not matched to a gene: 3. The CDR3 extends over 15 amino acids. Germline V gene sequence: CDR1 GTSNPN, CDR2 SVGIG (reference sequence). Clones were read by immunoSEQ multiplex PCR, and TCRdb kept only the in-frame ones, dropping some. The table has tens of thousands of clones, 60% to 70% seen once; the top ten hold about 3%. The TCR was taken from a human donor with classical Hodgkin lymphoma. This specimen consisted of peripheral blood mononuclear cells (PBMCs), obtained before the fourth cycle of nivolumab. V usage is TRBV30 and J usage is TRBJ2-2, with TRBD2 matching 13 bases. The DNA of the CDR3 is TGTGCCTGGAGTTTTACTAGCGGGGGGGCCGGGGAGCTGTTTTTT. This codes for CAWSFTSGGAGELFF.